The sequence of this T cell receptor (beta chain) was determined in a study of cytomegalovirus exposure and HLA in healthy donors. Germline V gene data show CDR1 as SNHLY and CDR2 as FYNNEI. The CDR3 consists of 13 residues. The V end was cut by 8 bases, the J end by 5 bases, with 14 bases between. PCR amplification relied on 60 Vbeta primers (plus 13 Jbeta primers). Here immunoSEQ multiplex PCR was the method, and the copy in TCRdb shows in-frame clones only, minus some. This table has around 190,000 clones, roughly 85% appearing once. General study findings and limits: Analysis performed later found about 17,000 TCR beta sequences associated with HLA alleles at 0.05 false discovery rate. Some V segments could not be told apart, so they were left out, TRBV6-2 and TRBV6-3 among them.

This clone was seen only a few times. Its target is not known. This clonotype originated in a woman aged 25 to 39 in good health and CMV-seropositive. Sequenced sample: PBMCs. This chain links TRBV2 with TRBJ2-3; a possible D gene is TRBD1 (6 bases). The DNA of the CDR3 is TGTGCCAGCTCAAAGTCGACAGGAGATACGCAGTATTTT. Protein sequence: CASSKSTGDTQYF.